The entry below gives a single T cell receptor (beta chain) sequence along with its context. The antigen remains unidentified. This record comes from a study of neoadjuvant nivolumab and ipilimumab in lung cancer. Findings of the study overall: TCR richness and clonality were higher in tumors than adjacent uninvolved lung.

V dropped 0 bases and J dropped 3 bases, with 13 bases sitting between them. CDR3 length: 15 amino acids. Per germline, CDR1 SGDLS and CDR2 YYNGEE. Sequencing was performed with immunoSEQ multiplex PCR; in TCRdb, only in-frame clones are kept and a portion is missing. This table has roughly 45,000 clones, around 88% appearing once. This material consisted of blood, taken before neoadjuvant nivolumab, alone or with ipilimumab. The TCR comes from an adult with non-small cell lung cancer. Some clones in this sample may be carry-over from other donors' samples. V and J are TRBV9 and TRBJ2-7, with D perhaps matching TRBD2 (5 bases). In nucleotides, the CDR3 is TGTGCCAGCAGCGTAGACCTTAGTAGCGACTACGAGCAGTACTTC. Translated: CASSVDLSSDYEQYF.